The T cell receptor beta chain under discussion was sequenced for a study of blood T cell repertoires in COVID-19. Study-level information: COVID-19 samples collected from the United States, Italy and Spain covered acute and convalescent phases. PBMCs, B-cell-depleted T cells, or T cells provided the cDNA or gDNA that made up the material.

Two negative PCRs, clearance, or symptom resolution had been documented for recovered Cohort 3 donors. Per the germline V gene, CDR1 is SGHRS and CDR2 is YFSETQ. CDR3 length equals 14 residues. V was clipped by 4 bases and J by 5 bases; unmatched bases: 8. This clone has a handful of counts. Source study methods: Amplification with reference gene primers provided the estimates of nucleated cell counts. Data came from immunoSEQ multiplex PCR; TCRdb stores just in-frame clones and leaves some out. The DNA was the basis for D and trimming; V, J and clone size are from that table. Among more than 350,000 clones listed, approximately 90% were seen once.

The chain is built from TRBV5-1 and TRBJ1-1; TRBD1 matches 7 bases. The source material was PBMCs or T cells enriched from blood (not recorded which). This receptor was identified in a man in his late teens or twenties who had recovered from COVID-19. The CDR3 loop is CASSGDAGGTEAFF. The CDR3 region has the DNA TGCGCCAGCAGCGGGGACGCAGGGGGTACTGAAGCTTTCTTT.